This T cell receptor (beta chain) was identified during a study of T cell responses to AZD1222 COVID-19 vaccine. Between the trimmed V and J ends, which lost 1 base and 4 bases, there was a span of 17 bases. Germline CDR1 LNHNV, CDR2 YYDKDF (reference sequence). The CDR3 sequence is 17 residues long. Points on this clone: Its antigen remains unidentified.

TCRdb's copy holds only in-frame clones and misses some; the assay was immunoSEQ multiplex PCR. Among tens of thousands of clones, 75% to 85% were seen once, and the ten largest hold 11% to 15%. Findings and caveats of the study: Seropositivity was recorded at baseline in only a handful of AZD1222 recipients.

The material was peripheral blood, obtained 28 days after the second AZD1222 dose. The chain combines TRBV15 with TRBJ1-5, with D perhaps TRBD1 (6 bases). This receptor was taken from an adult who received the AZD1222 COVID-19 vaccine. CDR3 in DNA: TGTGCCACCAGCAGAGTCAAGACCGAAGGGGGGAATCAGCCCCAGCATTTT. Translated: CATSRVKTEGGNQPQHF. The full variable domain, its missing parts supplied by reference TRBV15 and TRBJ1-5, is DAMVIQNPRYQVTQFGKPVTLSCSQTLNHNVMYWYQQKSSQAPKLLFHYYDKDFNNEADTPDNFQSRRPNTSFCFLDIRSPGLGDTAMYLCATSRVKTEGGNQPQHFGDGTRLSIL.